Listed here are 12 T cell receptor beta chains from one sample, sequenced in a study of T cells after yellow fever vaccination. Each CDR3 protein gets one entry after TCRdb re-called the 5' RACE reads with MiXCR. The sample holds roughly 32,000 distinct CDR3 sequences, approximately 7% seen once. The source was PBMCs, either bulk or a sorted T-cell subset (CD4+, CD8+, memory, or dextramer-sorted; not recorded which), collected on the day of the first yellow fever vaccination. The source of these receptors is a man between 18 and 29 years old who received the YFV17D yellow fever vaccine.

In its sample, this clonotype was seen a few times. The chain combines TRBV12-3 or TRBV12-4 with TRBJ1-5; possibly TRBD1 for D (5 bases). CDR3 length: 14 residues. Trimming removed 3 bases at V and 2 bases at J, with 8 bases between. Here the CDR3 reads CASSFVGGNQPQHF. For the CDR3, the DNA is TGTGCCAGCAGTTTTGTGGGGGGCAATCAGCCCCAGCATTTT.

This clonotype occurred many times. The chain combines TRBV12-3 or TRBV12-4 with TRBJ1-4; possible D gene TRBD1, 5 bases. The CDR3 consists of 14 residues. The ends were cut back, 6 bases at V and 6 bases at J, with 14 bases in the middle. CDR3 loop: CASSGGSSDEKLFF. In nucleotides, the CDR3 is TGTGCCAGCAGCGGGGGGAGCAGTGATGAAAAACTGTTTTTT.

This clonotype has a handful of counts. The genes are TRBV18 and TRBJ2-5, with D perhaps TRBD1 (5 bases). V shed 3 bases and J shed 2 bases, with 7 bases lying between them. Germline loops: CDR1 KGHSH, CDR2 LQKENI. CDR3 length: 13 amino acids. The CDR3 protein is CASSPTVQETQYF. The CDR3 nucleotides read TGTGCCAGCTCACCGACAGTTCAAGAGACCCAGTACTTC.

In this sample, this clonotype turned up many times. The chain's CDR3 is CASRGGTRLNEQFF. CDR3 bases: TGCGCCAGCAGAGGAGGGACGCGTCTTAATGAGCAGTTCTTC. The chain has TRBV5-1 and TRBJ2-1; tentatively, D is TRBD2 (6 bases). Trimming removed 5 bases from V and 7 bases from J, with 16 bases in between. Looked up from germline, CDR1 is SGHRS and CDR2 is YFSETQ. There are 14 residues in the CDR3.

Regarding this clonotype: Just one base apart from a much larger clone, this may be a read error. The V call is TRBV5-1, the J call TRBJ2-5; weak D call: TRBD1 (5 bases). The CDR3 is made up of 14 amino acids. CDR1 and CDR2 (germline): SGHRS, YFSETQ. In nucleotides, the CDR3 is TGCGCCAGCAGCTTGGCCGTGACAGAGAGGACCCAGAACTTC. It encodes CASSLAVTERTQNF.

Concerning this clonotype itself: This may come from a read error, since a much larger clone is one base off. This sequence joins TRBV20-1 and TRBJ1-1, with D possibly TRBD1 on 5 matching bases. CDR1 is DFQATT, CDR2 SNEGSKA, per germline (reference sequence). Trimming cost V 6 bases and J 6 bases, with 14 bases left between them. This CDR3 comprises 12 residues. CDR3 DNA: TGCAGTGCCAGGGTGACGGACGCTGAAGCTTTCTTT. This codes for CSARVTDAEAFF.

This clonotype was picked up many times. The V gene is TRBV9, the J gene TRBJ2-3; D might be TRBD1 or TRBD2, each matching 6 bases. This CDR3 is 16 amino acids long. In germline, CDR1 is SGDLS, CDR2 YYNGEE. Trimming shortened V by 0 bases and J by 0 bases, and 11 bases separated the two germline ends. CDR3 sequence (DNA): TGTGCCAGCAGCGTAGAGGGGGAGGAGAGCACAGATACGCAGTATTTT. This translates into CASSVEGEESTDTQYF.

This clonotype was counted ten times or more. The gene calls are TRBV7-2 and TRBJ2-3; 14 bases are shared with TRBD2. Unmatched junction bases numbered 9, after V lost 5 bases and J lost 5 bases. CDR1 and CDR2 from the germline V gene are SGHTA and FQGNSA. The CDR3 consists of 17 residues. The CDR3 loop reads CASSPPGLAGGGDTQYF. The CDR3 DNA follows: TGTGCCAGCAGCCCCCCCGGACTAGCGGGGGGTGGAGATACGCAGTATTTT.

This clonotype was counted many times. The rearrangement joins TRBV3-1 to TRBJ2-5; unclear D gene. The CDR3 is 12 residues long. Germline CDR1 LGHDT, CDR2 YNNKEL (reference sequence). With 3 bases removed from V and 7 bases from J, the gap between germline ends came to 9 bases. Here the CDR3 DNA reads TGTGCCAGCAGCCACGAGTCGAGGACCCAGTACTTC. Protein: CASSHESRTQYF.

This clonotype appeared many times. The chain has TRBV6-5 and TRBJ1-1; weak D call: TRBD1 (5 bases). Germline V CDR1 and CDR2: MNHEY, SVGAGI. The CDR3 runs to 15 residues. Trimming left V 7 bases short and J 1 base short, with 16 bases between. CDR3 bases: TGTGCCAGCATTCCTACGGGGCTTGAGAACACTGAAGCTTTCTTT. Amino acid sequence: CASIPTGLENTEAFF.

The chain couples TRBV5-4 to TRBJ1-2, with D tentatively TRBD1 (6 bases). V was clipped by 4 bases and J by 10 bases, with 11 bases between them. The length of the CDR3 is 11 residues. Germline assignment: CDR1 SGHNT and CDR2 YYREEE (reference sequence). The CDR3 spells CASSATGYYTF. CDR3 DNA: TGTGCCAGCAGCGCCACAGGGTACTACACCTTC.

This clonotype has at least ten counts. The CDR3 nucleotides are TGCAGTGCTAGAGATGGGGACTACCAAGAGACCCAGTACTTC. Translated: CSARDGDYQETQYF. The V gene is TRBV20-1, the J gene TRBJ2-5, with a tentative D call TRBD2 (6 bases). V was trimmed by 0 bases and J by 0 bases, leaving 8 bases between them. This CDR3 spans 14 amino acids. The germline V gene encodes CDR1 DFQATT and CDR2 SNEGSKA (reference sequence).